This T cell receptor (beta chain) was obtained from a study of cytomegalovirus exposure and HLA in healthy donors. As for the study in general: Around 80 million unique TCR sequences came from HLA-typed donors in an early release.

For this clone: The target antigen is unknown.

Findings of the study overall: A later analysis linked a missense DCLRE1C variant to TCR beta V- and J-gene trimming. There were several of the most significant clusters that appeared linked to common viral pathogens in a later analysis. Accurate predictions that matched the HLA-A and HLA-B alleles of most subjects were reportedly made from TCR beta sequences.

60 Vbeta and 13 Jbeta primers were used in PCR. Produced via immunoSEQ multiplex PCR; TCRdb's table is partial and in-frame only. The table lists a few hundred thousand clones, around 90% of them singletons. The CDR3 is 15 amino acids. Germline V gene sequence: CDR1 MDHEN, CDR2 SYDVKM. The junction had 10 bases not matched to a gene; V was cut back by 4 bases and J by 5 bases. The sample comprised PBMCs. The receptor was derived from a girl aged 2 to 9 in good health and CMV-seronegative. The chain recombines TRBV28 with TRBJ2-7; TRBD2 agrees at 8 bases. The CDR3 coding sequence is TGTGCCAGCAGTTCACCGGGACGGGGGGGAAACGAGCAGTACTTC. Amino acid sequence: CASSSPGRGGNEQYF.